Listed here are 19 T cell receptor beta chains from one sample, sequenced in a study of blood T cell repertoires in COVID-19. Using immunoSEQ multiplex PCR, the repertoire was profiled, and TCRdb retains in-frame clones only, with some absent. Among about 22,000 clones, about 88% were seen once, and the ten largest hold about 25%. The specimen was peripheral blood. The receptors come from a man between 65 and 85 years old with COVID-19, enrolled during active disease.

The V and J genes are TRBV11-2 and TRBJ2-7; D remains unclear. Germline CDR1 and CDR2: SGHAT and FQNNGV. The CDR3 loop spans 14 amino acids. V was shortened by 5 bases and J by 0 bases, with 11 bases between the two germline ends. For the CDR3, the DNA is TGTGCCAGCAGCCCCCGAGAAGCCTCCTACGAGCAGTACTTC. Translation: CASSPREASYEQYF.

This chain joins TRBV6-5 and TRBJ2-2; 10 nucleotides agree with TRBD1. Germline assignment: CDR1 MNHEY and CDR2 SVGAGI. V was pared by 4 bases and J by 4 bases, with 3 bases of the junction left unmatched. This CDR3 has 15 residues. The CDR3 loop is CASSFGQGGTGELFF. In DNA, the CDR3 is TGTGCCAGCAGTTTCGGACAGGGGGGCACCGGGGAGCTGTTTTTT.

The rearrangement links TRBV10-3 to TRBJ1-1; 11 bases map to TRBD1. V trimming: 7 bases; J trimming: 3 bases; junction bases outside the gene matches: 7. The CDR3 runs 15 residues. Per germline, CDR1 ENHRY and CDR2 SYGVKD. The CDR3, as DNA: TGTGCCATCAACAACCGGGACAGGGGGGACACTGAAGCTTTCTTT. It is translated as CAINNRDRGDTEAFF.

CDR3 bases: TGCAGCGTTGAAGGCACCCTCCCTCGTGCGCGGGGACCCGTAGATACGCAGTATTTT. This encodes CSVEGTLPRARGPVDTQYF. This chain links TRBV29-1 with TRBJ2-3, with D perhaps matching TRBD2 (6 bases). The V gene lost 1 base and the J gene lost 5 bases, with 28 bases spanning the gap. The CDR3 spans 19 residues. Per germline, CDR1 SQVTM and CDR2 ANQGSEA.

The CDR3 nucleotides read TGTGCCAGCAGACGACAGGCCCTTCGCGATGTCACCGGGGAGCTGTTTTTT. Its translation: CASRRQALRDVTGELFF. The chain links TRBV7-9 to TRBJ2-2; TRBD1 might be the D (6 bases). V shed 6 bases and J shed 4 bases, with 21 bases lying between them. This CDR3 region has 17 residues. The germline V gene encodes CDR1 SEHNR and CDR2 FQNEAQ (reference sequence).

The genes are TRBV2 and TRBJ2-5; D perhaps matches TRBD1 (6 bases). Germline V gives CDR1 SNHLY, CDR2 FYNNEI. Trimming removed 5 bases at V and 2 bases at J, with 9 bases between. The CDR3 covers 13 residues. The CDR3 nucleotides are TGTGCCAGCAGTTACGACAGGCAAGAGACCCAGTACTTC. Protein sequence: CASSYDRQETQYF. The whole variable domain, filled in from reference TRBV2 and TRBJ2-5, reads EPEVTQTPSHQVTQMGQEVILRCVPISNHLYFYWYRQILGQKVEFLVSFYNNEISEKSEIFDDQFSVERPDGSNFTLKIRSTKLEDSAMYFCASSYDRQETQYFGPGTRLLVL.

The chain employs TRBV12-5 and TRBJ2-2, with TRBD1 identical over 8 bases. Trimming removed 6 bases from V and 2 bases from J; junction bases left unmatched: 5. CDR1 is LGHNT and CDR2 is FRNRAP in the germline V gene. This CDR3 is built from 15 residues. The CDR3: CASGRTGSNTGELFF. DNA for the CDR3: TGTGCTAGTGGCCGGACAGGGTCTAACACCGGGGAGCTGTTTTTT.

CDR3 amino acids: CASRNRDKETQYF. The CDR3 region has the DNA TGTGCCAGCAGAAACAGGGATAAAGAGACCCAGTACTTC. The V gene is TRBV7-9, the J gene TRBJ2-5; TRBD1 might be the D (6 bases). V was clipped by 6 bases and J by 3 bases, with 11 bases between them. Germline CDR1 and CDR2: SEHNR and FQNEAQ (reference sequence). This CDR3 is 13 amino acids long.

A single count supports this clone. This rearrangement joins TRBV5-1 to TRBJ2-1; 7 nucleotides match TRBD2. Looked up from germline, CDR1 is SGHRS and CDR2 is YFSETQ. The V and J ends lost 0 bases and 7 bases, in that order; junction bases with no gene match: 10. The CDR3 runs to 16 residues. The CDR3 nucleotides read TGCGCCAGCAGCTTGGGTGGGAGGGCCTCCCGTAATGAGCAGTTCTTC. Protein product: CASSLGGRASRNEQFF.

This clone was detected once. This chain connects TRBV6-1 to TRBJ2-1, with TRBD2 matching 10 bases. This CDR3 has 15 amino acids. Trimming removed 1 base from V and 8 bases from J; junction bases left unmatched: 5. Germline V gene lookup returns CDR1 MNHNS and CDR2 SASEGT. In DNA form, the CDR3 reads TGTGCCAGCAGTGAAGAACTAGCGGGAATCTATGAGCAGTTCTTC. Translation gives CASSEELAGIYEQFF.

The genes are TRBV5-4 and TRBJ1-6; 8 nucleotides align to TRBD1. The CDR3 spans 14 residues. V dropped 4 bases and J dropped 7; count of bases not matched to a gene: 4. Germline CDR1 is SGHNT and CDR2 is YYREEE (reference sequence). In nucleotides, the CDR3 is TGTGCCAGCAGCACCCGGGACAGGAATTCACCCCTCCACTTT. It translates to CASSTRDRNSPLHF.

This chain joins TRBV5-1 and TRBJ1-1, with D maybe TRBD1 (6 bases). Trimming took off 1 base at V and 4 bases at J, with 11 bases between the two ends. Germline assignment: CDR1 SGHRS and CDR2 YFSETQ. The length of the CDR3 is 14 residues. The DNA for the CDR3 is TGCGCCAGCAGCTTGACAGGGTTTGGCACTGAAGCTTTCTTT. It specifies CASSLTGFGTEAFF.

This chain joins TRBV19 and TRBJ2-7, with 9 bases identical to TRBD2. CDR1 LNHDA and CDR2 SQIVND come from the germline V gene (reference sequence). V trimming: 1 base; J trimming: 1 base; junction bases outside the gene matches: 2. CDR3 size: 15 residues. CDR3 loop: CASSIASGVSYEQYF. The CDR3 nucleotides are TGTGCCAGTAGTATAGCTAGCGGGGTTTCCTACGAGCAGTACTTC.

This clone was observed a single time. The chain employs TRBV7-2 and TRBJ2-2; D is uncertain. V was pared by 1 base and J by 5 bases, with 5 bases between. CDR3 length: 13 amino acids. Per the germline V gene, CDR1 is SGHTA and CDR2 is FQGNSA. The CDR3 here is CASSLETTGELFF. CDR3 DNA: TGTGCCAGCAGCTTAGAAACTACCGGGGAGCTGTTTTTT. Complete variable domain (other parts from reference TRBV7-2 and TRBJ2-2): GAGVSQSPSNKVTEKGKDVELRCDPISGHTALYWYRQSLGQGLEFLIYFQGNSAPDKSGLPSDRFSAERTGGSVSTLTIQRTQQEDSAVYLCASSLETTGELFFGEGSRLTVL.

This clone was seen just once. The chain recombines TRBV4-2 with TRBJ1-5; no reliable D call. CDR1 and CDR2 from the germline V gene are LGHNA and YNFKEQ. The CDR3 is 14 residues long. V lost 2 bases and J 4 bases, leaving 9 bases between the germline ends. For the CDR3, the DNA is TGTGCCAGCAGCCAACCGTCACAAAATCAGCCCCAGCATTTT. It yields the protein CASSQPSQNQPQHF.

The V gene is TRBV27, the J gene TRBJ2-2; D is possibly TRBD2 (6 bases). Trimming left V 6 bases short and J 4 bases short, with 15 bases between. CDR1 and CDR2 (germline): MNHEY, SMNVEV (reference sequence). The CDR3 runs 15 residues. The CDR3 DNA is TGTGCCAGCAGGAAGGAGGGACTTATCACCGGGGAGCTGTTTTTT. It codes for CASRKEGLITGELFF.

V and J are TRBV29-1 and TRBJ1-1; TRBD1 might be the D (6 bases). Germline CDR1 is SQVTM and CDR2 is ANQGSEA. CDR3 length: 11 amino acids. V gave up 3 bases and J gave up 4 bases, with 6 bases separating them. DNA for the CDR3: TGCAGCGTTGACAGGGGCACTGAAGCTTTCTTT. As protein: CSVDRGTEAFF. The whole variable domain, filled in from reference TRBV29-1 and TRBJ1-1, reads SAVISQKPSRDICQRGTSLTIQCQVDSQVTMMFWYRQQPGQSLTLIATANQGSEATYESGFVIDKFPISRPNLTFSTLTVSNMSPEDSSIYLCSVDRGTEAFFGQGTRLTVV.

The rearrangement links TRBV2 to TRBJ1-1; D is perhaps TRBD1 (6 bases). Per germline, CDR1 SNHLY and CDR2 FYNNEI. The CDR3 covers 15 residues. The V gene lost 8 bases and the J gene lost 1 base, with 17 bases spanning the gap. CDR3 residues: CASRGGDSRNTEAFF. DNA of the CDR3: TGTGCCAGCCGAGGGGGAGACAGCCGGAACACTGAAGCTTTCTTT.

This chain connects TRBV6-5 to TRBJ1-5; 7 positions match TRBD1. J was trimmed by 7 bases and V by 4 bases; bases with no gene match: 13. Looked up from germline, CDR1 is MNHEY and CDR2 is SVGAGI. The CDR3 extends over 16 amino acids. CDR3 region: CASSFYPQGRGQPQHF. The CDR3 DNA is TGTGCCAGCAGTTTCTACCCACAGGGGAGAGGGCAGCCCCAGCATTTT.